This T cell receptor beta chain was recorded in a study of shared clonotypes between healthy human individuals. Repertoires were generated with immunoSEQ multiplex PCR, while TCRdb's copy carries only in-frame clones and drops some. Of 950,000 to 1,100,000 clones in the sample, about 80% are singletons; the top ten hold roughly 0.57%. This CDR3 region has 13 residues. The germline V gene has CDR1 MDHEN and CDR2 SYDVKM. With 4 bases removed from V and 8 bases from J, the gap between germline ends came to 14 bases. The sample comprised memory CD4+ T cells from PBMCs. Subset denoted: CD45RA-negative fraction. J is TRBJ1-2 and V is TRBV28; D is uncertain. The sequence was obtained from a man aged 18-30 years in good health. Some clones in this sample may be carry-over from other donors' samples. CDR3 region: CASSSGFKEGYTF. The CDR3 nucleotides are TGTGCCAGCAGTTCCGGGTTCAAGGAGGGCTACACCTTC.